The sequence of this T cell receptor (beta chain) was determined in a study of T cell responses to AZD1222 COVID-19 vaccine. Study conclusions and caveats: Unmutated regions of variants are reportedly targeted by nearly half of spike-specific TCRs. Most donors were white British and more were female, and clonal diversity was possibly underestimated. Compared with day 0, the breadth and depth of the Spike-specific TCR repertoire rose significantly after two doses of AZD1222. Sampled repertoires all dated from after the peak T cell response.

Concerning this clone itself: Its antigen is not identified.

The length of the CDR3 is 13 residues. Between the trimmed V and J ends, which lost 4 bases and 8 bases, there was a span of 13 bases. Germline assignment: CDR1 MNHEY and CDR2 SMNVEV (reference sequence). Data came from immunoSEQ multiplex PCR; TCRdb stores just in-frame clones and leaves some out. The sample contains roughly 140,000 clones, under 95% of which appear only once. The receptor was isolated from an adult in good health. V and J are TRBV27 and TRBJ2-3, with unresolved D. Sequencing used peripheral blood, obtained on day 0 of AZD1222 vaccination. The CDR3: CASSSHPIRTQYF. Here the CDR3 DNA reads TGTGCCAGCAGTTCCCACCCGATCCGTACGCAGTATTTT.